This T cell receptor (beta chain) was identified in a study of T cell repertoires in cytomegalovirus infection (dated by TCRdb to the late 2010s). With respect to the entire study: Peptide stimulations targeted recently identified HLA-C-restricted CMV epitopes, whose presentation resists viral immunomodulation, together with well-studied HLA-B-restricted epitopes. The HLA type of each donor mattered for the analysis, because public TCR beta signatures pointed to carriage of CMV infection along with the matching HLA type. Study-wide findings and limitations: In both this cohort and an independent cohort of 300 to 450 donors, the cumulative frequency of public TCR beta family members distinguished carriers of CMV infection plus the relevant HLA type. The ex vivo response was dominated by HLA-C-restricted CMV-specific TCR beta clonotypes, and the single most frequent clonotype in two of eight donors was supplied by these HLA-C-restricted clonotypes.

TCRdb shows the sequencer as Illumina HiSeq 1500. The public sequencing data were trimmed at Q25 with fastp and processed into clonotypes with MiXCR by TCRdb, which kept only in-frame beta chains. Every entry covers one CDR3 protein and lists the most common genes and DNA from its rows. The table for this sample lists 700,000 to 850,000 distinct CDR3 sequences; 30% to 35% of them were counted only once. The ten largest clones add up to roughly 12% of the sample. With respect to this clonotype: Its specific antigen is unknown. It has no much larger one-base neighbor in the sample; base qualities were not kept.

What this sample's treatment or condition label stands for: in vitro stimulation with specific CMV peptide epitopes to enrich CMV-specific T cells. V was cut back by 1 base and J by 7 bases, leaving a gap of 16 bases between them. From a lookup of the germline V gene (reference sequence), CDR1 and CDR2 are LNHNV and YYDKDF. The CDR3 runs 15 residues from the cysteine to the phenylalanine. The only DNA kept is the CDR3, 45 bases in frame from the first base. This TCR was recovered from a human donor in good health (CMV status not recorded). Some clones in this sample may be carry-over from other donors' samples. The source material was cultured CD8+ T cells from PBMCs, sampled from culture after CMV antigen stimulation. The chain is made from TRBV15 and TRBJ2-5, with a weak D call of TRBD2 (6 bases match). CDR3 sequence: CATSRGLGGSGTQYF. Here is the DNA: TGTGCCACCAGCAGAGGACTAGGAGGGTCGGGGACCCAGTACTTC.